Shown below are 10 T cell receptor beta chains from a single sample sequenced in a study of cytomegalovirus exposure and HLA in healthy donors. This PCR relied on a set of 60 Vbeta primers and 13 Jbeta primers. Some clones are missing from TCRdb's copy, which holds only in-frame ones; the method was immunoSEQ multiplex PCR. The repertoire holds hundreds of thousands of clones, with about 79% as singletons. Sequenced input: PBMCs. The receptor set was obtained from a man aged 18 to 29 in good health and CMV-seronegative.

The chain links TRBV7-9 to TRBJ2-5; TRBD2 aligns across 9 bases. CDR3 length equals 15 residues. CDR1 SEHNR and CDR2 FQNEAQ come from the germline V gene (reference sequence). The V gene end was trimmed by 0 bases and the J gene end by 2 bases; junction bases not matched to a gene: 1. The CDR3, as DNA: TGTGCCAGCAGCTTAGCGACTAGCGGACAAGAGACCCAGTACTTC. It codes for CASSLATSGQETQYF.

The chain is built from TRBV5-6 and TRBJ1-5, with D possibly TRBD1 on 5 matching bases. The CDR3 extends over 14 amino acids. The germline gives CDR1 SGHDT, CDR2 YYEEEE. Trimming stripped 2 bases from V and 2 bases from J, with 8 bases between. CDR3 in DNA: TGTGCCAGCAGCTTTGGGGCAGGCAATCAGCCCCAGCATTTT. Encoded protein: CASSFGAGNQPQHF.

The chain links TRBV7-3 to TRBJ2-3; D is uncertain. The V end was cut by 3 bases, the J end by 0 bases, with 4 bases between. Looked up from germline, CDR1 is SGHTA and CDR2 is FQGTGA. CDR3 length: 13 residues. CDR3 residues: CASSFFSTDTQYF. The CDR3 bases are TGTGCCAGCAGCTTCTTTAGCACAGATACGCAGTATTTT.

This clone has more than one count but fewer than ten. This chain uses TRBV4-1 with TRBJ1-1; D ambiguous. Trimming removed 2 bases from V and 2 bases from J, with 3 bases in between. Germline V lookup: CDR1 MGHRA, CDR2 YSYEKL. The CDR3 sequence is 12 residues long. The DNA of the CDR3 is TGCGCCAGCAGCCAAACAAACACTGAAGCTTTCTTT. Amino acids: CASSQTNTEAFF.

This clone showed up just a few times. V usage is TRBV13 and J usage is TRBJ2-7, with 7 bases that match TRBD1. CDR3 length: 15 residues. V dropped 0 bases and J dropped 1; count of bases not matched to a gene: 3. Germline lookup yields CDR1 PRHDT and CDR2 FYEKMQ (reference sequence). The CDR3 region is CASSLGDRASYEQYF. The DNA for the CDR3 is TGTGCCAGCAGCTTAGGAGACAGGGCTTCCTACGAGCAGTACTTC. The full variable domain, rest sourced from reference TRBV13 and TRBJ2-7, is AAGVIQSPRHLIKEKRETATLKCYPIPRHDTVYWYQQGPGQDPQFLISFYEKMQSDKGSIPDRFSAQQFSDYHSELNMSSLELGDSALYFCASSLGDRASYEQYFGPGTRLTVT.

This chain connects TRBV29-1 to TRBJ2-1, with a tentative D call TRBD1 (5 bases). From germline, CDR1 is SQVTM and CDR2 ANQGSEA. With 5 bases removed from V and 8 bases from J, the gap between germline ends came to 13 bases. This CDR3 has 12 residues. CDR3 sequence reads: CSVRQLTHEQFF. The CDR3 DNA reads TGCAGCGTTAGACAGTTGACTCATGAGCAGTTCTTC.

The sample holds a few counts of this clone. The CDR3, as DNA: TGCAGCGTTGCAGGCCCCCAGGACACCGGGGAGCTGTTTTTT. This translates into CSVAGPQDTGELFF. This chain joins TRBV29-1 and TRBJ2-2, with unresolved D. Trimming stripped 4 bases from V and 3 bases from J, with 12 bases between. Germline V gene lookup returns CDR1 SQVTM and CDR2 ANQGSEA. The CDR3 is 14 amino acids.

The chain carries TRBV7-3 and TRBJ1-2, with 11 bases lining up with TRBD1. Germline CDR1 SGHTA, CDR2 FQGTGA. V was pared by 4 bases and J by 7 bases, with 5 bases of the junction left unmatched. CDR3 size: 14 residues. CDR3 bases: TGTGCCAGCAGCTCCGGACAGGGGGCACGTGGCTACACCTTC. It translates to CASSSGQGARGYTF.

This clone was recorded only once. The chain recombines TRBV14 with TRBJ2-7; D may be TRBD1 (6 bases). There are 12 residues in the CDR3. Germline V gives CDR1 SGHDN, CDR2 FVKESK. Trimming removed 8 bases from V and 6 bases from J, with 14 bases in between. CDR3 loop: CASSQGKVEQYF. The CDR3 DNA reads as TGTGCCAGCTCGCAGGGGAAGGTCGAGCAGTACTTC.

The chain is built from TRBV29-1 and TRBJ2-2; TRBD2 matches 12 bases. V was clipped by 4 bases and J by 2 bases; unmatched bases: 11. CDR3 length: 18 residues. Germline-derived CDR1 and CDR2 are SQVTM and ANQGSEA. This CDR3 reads CSVADKRTSGTNTGELFF. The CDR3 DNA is TGCAGCGTTGCAGATAAGCGGACTAGCGGGACAAACACCGGGGAGCTGTTTTTT.